This is a list of T cell receptor beta chains from one sample in a study of radiotherapy plus CTLA-4 blockade in lung cancer. Measured with immunoSEQ multiplex PCR; TCRdb has only the in-frame clones, and not every one. This sample has some 120,000 clones; roughly 86% occur once, and the top ten carry roughly 3.5%. The starting material was peripheral blood, obtained from a patient treated with radiotherapy plus ipilimumab. All receptors derive from a human donor with non-small cell lung cancer that progressed on radiotherapy plus ipilimumab. Some clones in this sample may be carry-over from other donors' samples. The CDR3 runs from the conserved cysteine through the conserved F or W. Each record gives: CDR3 DNA, CDR3 protein, clone size, D gene, J gene, V gene. D genes are given only for firm matches. Not all rows give a size; the values are once, few, many and, for expanded clones, a class.

CDR3 DNA: TGTGCCAGCAGCCCCTATGGGGGGTCCTCCTACGAGCAGTACTTC; CDR3 protein: CASSPYGGSSYEQYF; clone size: -; D gene: -; J gene: TRBJ2-7; V gene: TRBV27
CDR3 DNA: TGCGCCAGCAGCCGCCTCGGGGCAGGAGGGGGCGTCGGAACAGATACGCAGTATTTT; CDR3 protein: CASSRLGAGGGVGTDTQYF; clone size: -; D gene: -; J gene: TRBJ2-3; V gene: TRBV5-1
CDR3 DNA: TGTGCCAGCAGCTTAGGGTCGGCTCCCTCGAGGAACTATGGCTACACCTTC; CDR3 protein: CASSLGSAPSRNYGYTF; clone size: few; D gene: -; J gene: TRBJ1-2; V gene: TRBV11-1
CDR3 DNA: TGTGCCAGTACCGAGGACGGGCGTTTGGCCCCCTACGGCTACACCTTC; CDR3 protein: CASTEDGRLAPYGYTF; clone size: -; D gene: -; J gene: TRBJ1-2; V gene: TRBV19
CDR3 DNA: TGTGCCAGCTCGGTTGGGAGTCGGGACACCTTC; CDR3 protein: CASSVGSRDTF; clone size: -; D gene: -; J gene: TRBJ1-2; V gene: TRBV2
CDR3 DNA: TGTGCCAGCAGAGATCGGACAGGGGCTAACTATGGCTACACCTTC; CDR3 protein: CASRDRTGANYGYTF; clone size: -; D gene: TRBD1; J gene: TRBJ1-2; V gene: TRBV25-1
CDR3 DNA: TGCACCAGCAGCCAAGGTGTGGAGCGGGGGGGCTACCAAGAGACCCAGTACTTC; CDR3 protein: CTSSQGVERGGYQETQYF; clone size: once; D gene: -; J gene: TRBJ2-5; V gene: TRBV1
CDR3 DNA: TGCGCCAGCAGCCAAGAGAGCGGGGGCGCGAACACCGGGGAGCTGTTTTTT; CDR3 protein: CASSQESGGANTGELFF; clone size: -; D gene: TRBD2; J gene: TRBJ2-2; V gene: TRBV4-1
CDR3 DNA: TGTGCTAGTGGCCTCCTATACCACAGGGAGGAGGGTTCACCCCTCCACTTT; CDR3 protein: CASGLLYHREEGSPLHF; clone size: -; D gene: -; J gene: TRBJ1-6; V gene: TRBV12-5
CDR3 DNA: TGTGCCAGCAGCTTAGCTACCTCGGGGACCCAGTACTTC; CDR3 protein: CASSLATSGTQYF; clone size: once; D gene: -; J gene: TRBJ2-5; V gene: TRBV7-3
CDR3 DNA: TGTGCCAGCAGTTTGGTACAGTCCTACGAGCAGTACTTC; CDR3 protein: CASSLVQSYEQYF; clone size: -; D gene: -; J gene: TRBJ2-7; V gene: TRBV27
CDR3 DNA: TGTGCCAGCTCACTTCCTGCTAGCGCAAGCTCCTACGAGCAGTACTTC; CDR3 protein: CASSLPASASSYEQYF; clone size: few; D gene: -; J gene: TRBJ2-7; V gene: TRBV18
CDR3 DNA: TGTGCCATCAGTGATATGGGAGGGAACACTGAAGCTTTCTTT; CDR3 protein: CAISDMGGNTEAFF; clone size: -; D gene: -; J gene: TRBJ1-1; V gene: TRBV10-3
CDR3 DNA: TGTGCCAGCAGCTTAGTCTCGGGGAATGAAAAACTGTTTTTT; CDR3 protein: CASSLVSGNEKLFF; clone size: -; D gene: -; J gene: TRBJ1-4; V gene: TRBV13
CDR3 DNA: TGCGCCAGCAGCTTGGCTGGGGGGGAGGATACGCAGTATTTT; CDR3 protein: CASSLAGGEDTQYF; clone size: -; D gene: TRBD2; J gene: TRBJ2-3; V gene: TRBV5-1
CDR3 DNA: TGCGGCGTTGAAGATCGGAGGCATAGCTACACCTTC; CDR3 protein: CGVEDRRHSYTF; clone size: -; D gene: -; J gene: TRBJ1-2; V gene: TRBV29-1
CDR3 DNA: TGTGCCAGCAGCTTAGCCTCGAGCCCGGGACTCACCCCCTACGAGCAGTACTTC; CDR3 protein: CASSLASSPGLTPYEQYF; clone size: -; D gene: -; J gene: TRBJ2-7; V gene: TRBV7-9
CDR3 DNA: TGTGCCAGCAGCCTACTTACAGACAAGCAGTACTTC; CDR3 protein: CASSLLTDKQYF; clone size: -; D gene: -; J gene: TRBJ2-7; V gene: TRBV28
CDR3 DNA: TGTGCCAGCAGTTCCCCGGGACTAGCGGGAGATACGCAGTATTTT; CDR3 protein: CASSSPGLAGDTQYF; clone size: -; D gene: TRBD2; J gene: TRBJ2-3; V gene: TRBV6-5
CDR3 DNA: TGTGCCAGCGGGCCTTGGGACTATGGCTACACCTTC; CDR3 protein: CASGPWDYGYTF; clone size: -; D gene: -; J gene: TRBJ1-2; V gene: TRBV28
CDR3 DNA: TGTGCCAGTACTTCTATCACTTCTTACAATGAGCAGTTCTTC; CDR3 protein: CASTSITSYNEQFF; clone size: few; D gene: -; J gene: TRBJ2-1; V gene: TRBV27
CDR3 DNA: TGTGCCAGTAGTTATTCGGCAGGGGGTGACTATGGCTACACCTTC; CDR3 protein: CASSYSAGGDYGYTF; clone size: -; D gene: TRBD1; J gene: TRBJ1-2; V gene: TRBV19
CDR3 DNA: TGTGCCAGCTCACCCACCCCCATCGGGACAGCTAACTATGGCTACACCTTC; CDR3 protein: CASSPTPIGTANYGYTF; clone size: -; D gene: TRBD1; J gene: TRBJ1-2; V gene: TRBV18
CDR3 DNA: TGTGCCAGCAGCCCCGGACAGGGGAAGGGCTATGGCTACACCTTC; CDR3 protein: CASSPGQGKGYGYTF; clone size: -; D gene: TRBD1; J gene: TRBJ1-2; V gene: TRBV7-6
CDR3 DNA: TGTGCCAGCAGCCCCAGCGGGGATTCACCCCTCCACTTT; CDR3 protein: CASSPSGDSPLHF; clone size: once; D gene: -; J gene: TRBJ1-6; V gene: TRBV9
CDR3 DNA: TGTGCCAGCAAACGGGACATCCAAGAGACCCAGTACTTC; CDR3 protein: CASKRDIQETQYF; clone size: -; D gene: -; J gene: TRBJ2-5; V gene: TRBV7-9
CDR3 DNA: TGTGCCAGCAGCTTAATTCTAGGGGACTTAGGGTATGGCTACACCTTC; CDR3 protein: CASSLILGDLGYGYTF; clone size: -; D gene: -; J gene: TRBJ1-2; V gene: TRBV7-2
CDR3 DNA: TGTGCCAGTAGTATTACAGGGATCTTTGATTCACCCCTCCACTTT; CDR3 protein: CASSITGIFDSPLHF; clone size: few; D gene: -; J gene: TRBJ1-6; V gene: TRBV19
CDR3 DNA: TGCGCCAGCAGCTTCAATGGGGAAAAGCAGTACTTC; CDR3 protein: CASSFNGEKQYF; clone size: -; D gene: -; J gene: TRBJ2-7; V gene: TRBV5-1
CDR3 DNA: TGTGCCAGCAGTGAAGTTTCGGATCTTCAGTACTTC; CDR3 protein: CASSEVSDLQYF; clone size: -; D gene: -; J gene: TRBJ2-4; V gene: TRBV2
CDR3 DNA: TGTGCCAGCAGTTACGCCGAAAGCGGGGTCGGTGAGCAGTTCTTC; CDR3 protein: CASSYAESGVGEQFF; clone size: -; D gene: TRBD2; J gene: TRBJ2-1; V gene: TRBV6-6
CDR3 DNA: TGTGCCAGCAGCTCAGTACTTGGCCCTGAAGCTTTCTTT; CDR3 protein: CASSSVLGPEAFF; clone size: -; D gene: -; J gene: TRBJ1-1; V gene: TRBV5-4